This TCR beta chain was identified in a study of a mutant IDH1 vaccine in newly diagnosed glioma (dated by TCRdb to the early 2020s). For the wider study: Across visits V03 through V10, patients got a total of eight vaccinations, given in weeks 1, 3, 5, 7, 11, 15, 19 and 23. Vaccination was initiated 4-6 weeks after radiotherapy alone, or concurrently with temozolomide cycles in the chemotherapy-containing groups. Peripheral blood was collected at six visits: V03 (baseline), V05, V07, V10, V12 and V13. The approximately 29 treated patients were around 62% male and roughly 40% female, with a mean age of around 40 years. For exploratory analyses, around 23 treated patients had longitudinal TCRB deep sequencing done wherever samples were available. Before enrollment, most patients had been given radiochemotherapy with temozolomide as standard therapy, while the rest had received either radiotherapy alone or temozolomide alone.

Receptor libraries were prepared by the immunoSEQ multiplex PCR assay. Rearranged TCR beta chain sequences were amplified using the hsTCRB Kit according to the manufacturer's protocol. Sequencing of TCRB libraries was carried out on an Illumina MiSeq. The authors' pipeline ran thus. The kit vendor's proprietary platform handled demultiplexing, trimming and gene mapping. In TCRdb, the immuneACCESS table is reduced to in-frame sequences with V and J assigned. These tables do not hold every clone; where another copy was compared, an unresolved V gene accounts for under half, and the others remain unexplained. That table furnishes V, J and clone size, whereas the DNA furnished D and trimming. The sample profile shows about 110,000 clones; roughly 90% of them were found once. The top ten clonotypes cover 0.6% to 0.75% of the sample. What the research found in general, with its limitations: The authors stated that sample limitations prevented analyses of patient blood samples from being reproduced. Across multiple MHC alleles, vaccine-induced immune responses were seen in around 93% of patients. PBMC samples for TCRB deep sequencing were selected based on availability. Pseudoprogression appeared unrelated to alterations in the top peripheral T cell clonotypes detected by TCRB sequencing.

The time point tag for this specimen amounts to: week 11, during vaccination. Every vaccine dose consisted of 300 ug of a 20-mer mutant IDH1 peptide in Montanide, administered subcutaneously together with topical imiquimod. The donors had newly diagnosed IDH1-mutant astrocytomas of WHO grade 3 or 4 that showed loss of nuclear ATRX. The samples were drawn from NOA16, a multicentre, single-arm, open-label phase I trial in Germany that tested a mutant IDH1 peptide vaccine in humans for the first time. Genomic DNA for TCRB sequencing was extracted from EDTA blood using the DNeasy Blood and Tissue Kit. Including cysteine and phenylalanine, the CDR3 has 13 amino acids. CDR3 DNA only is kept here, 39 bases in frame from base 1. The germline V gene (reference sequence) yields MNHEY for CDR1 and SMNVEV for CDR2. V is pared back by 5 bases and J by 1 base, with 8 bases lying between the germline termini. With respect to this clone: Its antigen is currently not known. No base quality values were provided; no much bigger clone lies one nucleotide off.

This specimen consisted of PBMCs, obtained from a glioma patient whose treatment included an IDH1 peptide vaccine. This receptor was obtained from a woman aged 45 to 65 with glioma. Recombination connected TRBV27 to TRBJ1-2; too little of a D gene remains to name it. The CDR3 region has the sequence CASSPTLNYGYTF. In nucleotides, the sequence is TGTGCCAGCAGTCCTACACTTAACTATGGCTACACCTTC.